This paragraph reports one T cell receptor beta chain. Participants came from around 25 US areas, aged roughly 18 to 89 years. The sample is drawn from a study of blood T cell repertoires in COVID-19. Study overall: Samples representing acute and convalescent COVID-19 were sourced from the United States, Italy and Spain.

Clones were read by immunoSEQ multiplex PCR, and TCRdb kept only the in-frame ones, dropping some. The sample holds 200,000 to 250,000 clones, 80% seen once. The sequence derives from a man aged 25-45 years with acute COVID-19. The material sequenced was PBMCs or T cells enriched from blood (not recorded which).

DNA of the CDR3: TGTGCCAGCAGCGCCGAATGGACAGGGGGCGACGAGCAGTACTTC. This encodes CASSAEWTGGDEQYF. V is TRBV9 and J is TRBJ2-7, with TRBD1 matching over 11 bases. V was clipped by 3 bases and J by 5 bases; unmatched bases: 7. The CDR3 length is 15 residues. From germline, CDR1 is SGDLS and CDR2 YYNGEE.